One sample yielded the 20 T cell receptor beta chains listed below, sequenced in a study of T cell repertoires in cytomegalovirus infection. TCRdb analysed the reads with MiXCR anew, one entry per CDR3 protein. The sample lists about 360,000 distinct CDR3 sequences, less than 20% occurring once. Input material: PBMCs. The origin of the receptors is a human donor in good health (CMV status not recorded). Some clones in this sample may be carry-over from other donors' samples.

At least ten counts were recorded for this clonotype. CDR3 protein: CASTLEGAKNIQYF. CDR3 DNA: TGTGCCAGCACCCTTGAGGGGGCTAAAAACATTCAGTACTTC. The chain has TRBV12-3 or TRBV12-4 and TRBJ2-4; 7 nucleotides line up with TRBD1. CDR3 size: 14 residues. V was clipped by 7 bases and J by 4 bases; unmatched bases: 7.

The CDR3 nucleotides read TGCAGTGCTGCAAGCGGGGGAGAATTCTACGAGCAGTACTTC. Amino acids: CSAASGGEFYEQYF. The chain couples TRBV20-1 to TRBJ2-7; 8 nucleotides align to TRBD2. The trim removed 5 bases at V and 3 bases at J, leaving 9 bases unmatched. Germline CDR1 is DFQATT and CDR2 is SNEGSKA (reference sequence). The CDR3 contains 14 residues.

This clonotype was found a few times. The chain recombines TRBV19 with TRBJ2-7; 9 bases map to TRBD1. Germline CDR1 reads LNHDA; CDR2 reads SQIVND (reference sequence). Trimming removed 6 bases from V and 6 bases from J; junction bases left unmatched: 12. CDR3 length equals 15 residues. The CDR3 loop is CASSPRDRARSEQYF. The CDR3 DNA reads TGTGCCAGTAGCCCCCGGGACAGGGCGCGGAGCGAGCAGTACTTC.

As regards this clonotype: The junction and the germline gene differ at one end; a read error may be behind it. The chain is built from TRBV7-2 and TRBJ2-2, with D perhaps matching TRBD2 (5 bases). Germline V lookup: CDR1 SGHTA, CDR2 FQGNSA. This CDR3 is built from 13 residues. CDR3 in amino acids: CASSLLNTGKLFF. DNA of the CDR3: TGTGCCAGCAGCTTATTAAACACCGGGAAGCTGTTTTTT.

The chain recombines TRBV9 with TRBJ1-2, with D possibly TRBD1 on 5 matching bases. CDR1 is SGDLS, CDR2 YYNGEE, per germline. The CDR3 extends over 16 amino acids. Trimming removed 4 bases at V and 8 bases at J, with 24 bases between. CDR3 in amino acids: CASSRRVGEVTRGYTF. CDR3 nucleotides: TGTGCCAGCAGCCGCCGGGTGGGGGAAGTTACTCGGGGCTACACCTTC.

This clonotype was observed at least ten times. The rearrangement uses TRBV24-1 and TRBJ2-1; D perhaps matches TRBD1 (6 bases). This CDR3 contains 16 residues. The germline V gene has CDR1 KGHDR and CDR2 SFDVKD. The V end lost 4 bases, the J end lost 2 bases, and 14 bases lay between the germline ends. The CDR3 DNA is TGTGCCACCAGTGACTCGGGACACGGAGCCTACAATGAGCAGTTCTTC. Its translation: CATSDSGHGAYNEQFF.

The sample holds a few counts of this clonotype. J is TRBJ2-1 and V is TRBV4-2; D gene ambiguous. This CDR3 is built from 14 residues. Per germline, CDR1 LGHNA and CDR2 YNFKEQ. The ends were cut back, 5 bases at V and 3 bases at J, with 11 bases in the middle. In nucleotides, the CDR3 is TGTGCCAGCAGCAGCCACGGAAGCTACAATGAGCAGTTCTTC. Its protein product is CASSSHGSYNEQFF.

The chain is built from TRBV5-1 and TRBJ2-3; possibly TRBD1 or TRBD2 for D (5 bases each). CDR3 length equals 17 residues. Germline values: CDR1 SGHRS, CDR2 YFSETQ. V gave up 5 bases and J gave up 0 bases, with 19 bases separating them. CDR3 loop: CASRQQGGQSSTDTQYF. Here the CDR3 DNA reads TGCGCCAGCAGGCAACAAGGAGGACAATCTAGCACAGATACGCAGTATTTT.

The chain couples TRBV27 to TRBJ1-2, with 9 bases lining up with TRBD1. The germline V gene encodes CDR1 MNHEY and CDR2 SMNVEV (reference sequence). The length of the CDR3 is 15 residues. J lost 5 bases, V lost 6 bases, and 10 bases had no gene match. The CDR3: CASRRSGQGGYGYTF. The DNA for the CDR3 is TGTGCCAGCAGACGCTCGGGACAGGGAGGATATGGCTACACCTTC.

This clonotype was counted once. A much larger clone lies a single base off, so this may be a read error. The chain joins TRBV7-6 to TRBJ1-5, with D unclear. The germline gives CDR1 SGHVS, CDR2 FNYEAQ. The length of the CDR3 is 13 residues. CDR3 protein: CASNLEGEAPQHF. The CDR3 nucleotides read TGTGCCAGCAACTTAGAGGGAGAAGCTCCCCAGCATTTT.

This clonotype came up a few times. This rearrangement joins TRBV25-1 to TRBJ2-3; D not resolved. The CDR3 spans 13 residues. From germline, CDR1 is MGHDK and CDR2 SYGVNS. The V and J ends lost 0 bases and 6 bases respectively, with 7 bases between them. CDR3 loop: CASSEYPGDTQYF. CDR3 DNA: TGTGCCAGCAGTGAATATCCGGGCGATACGCAGTATTTT.

The chain couples TRBV20-1 to TRBJ2-5; the D gene is possibly TRBD1 (5 bases). The V end lost 3 bases, the J end lost 7 bases, and 24 bases lay between the germline ends. In germline, CDR1 is DFQATT, CDR2 SNEGSKA (reference sequence). The CDR3 has 16 residues. The CDR3: CSARALKSTAQRTQYF. CDR3 DNA: TGCAGTGCTAGGGCCTTAAAATCGACAGCCCAGCGGACCCAGTACTTC.

This clonotype was seen a few times. The chain couples TRBV12-5 to TRBJ1-1; possibly TRBD1 for D (6 bases). This CDR3 is 14 amino acids long. Germline V gene lookup returns CDR1 LGHNT and CDR2 FRNRAP. Trimming shortened V by 2 bases and J by 4 bases, and 11 bases separated the two germline ends. CDR3 nucleotide sequence: TGTGCTAGTGGTTTGCCACAGGGTGGCACTGAAGCTTTCTTT. Its protein is CASGLPQGGTEAFF.

The chain couples TRBV20-1 to TRBJ2-3; D is ambiguous. The CDR3 extends over 14 amino acids. V was clipped by 6 bases and J by 3 bases, with 16 bases between them. Germline CDR1 reads DFQATT; CDR2 reads SNEGSKA (reference sequence). CDR3 region: CSARKDHGTDTQYF. CDR3 coding DNA: TGCAGTGCGAGAAAGGATCATGGGACAGATACGCAGTATTTT.

This clonotype was seen more than once but under ten times. The chain is built from TRBV3-1 and TRBJ1-1; D gene ambiguous. The CDR3 extends over 14 amino acids. Germline loops: CDR1 LGHDT, CDR2 YNNKEL (reference sequence). Trimming left V 1 base short and J 4 bases short, with 10 bases between. CDR3 residues: CASSQVMPGTEAFF. The CDR3 DNA sequence: TGTGCCAGCAGCCAAGTGATGCCAGGCACTGAAGCTTTCTTT.

This clonotype was recorded many times. The rearrangement joins TRBV7-2 to TRBJ1-1; D is undetermined. Trimming removed 6 bases at V and 1 base at J, with 9 bases between. The CDR3 loop spans 13 amino acids. Germline V gene data show CDR1 as SGHTA and CDR2 as FQGNSA. The CDR3 nucleotides read TGTGCCAGCAGGGAAGCAGGGAACACTGAAGCTTTCTTT. It codes for CASREAGNTEAFF.

This chain uses TRBV2 with TRBJ2-3, with D possibly TRBD2 on 5 matching bases. This CDR3 is built from 14 residues. V was trimmed by 5 bases and J by 3 bases, leaving 12 bases between them. Germline V gene data show CDR1 as SNHLY and CDR2 as FYNNEI. The CDR3: CASSSTGKTDTQYF. CDR3 coding DNA: TGTGCCAGCAGTAGTACGGGAAAGACAGATACGCAGTATTTT.

This clonotype occurred many times. The rearrangement links TRBV7-9 to TRBJ2-5; 11 bases agree with TRBD2. The germline CDR1 and CDR2 sequences are SEHNR and FQNEAQ (reference sequence). The CDR3 runs to 18 residues. V lost 0 bases and J lost 0; bases outside the gene matches: 6. The chain's CDR3 is CASSLAKRLAGNQETQYF. DNA of the CDR3: TGTGCCAGCAGCTTAGCAAAACGACTAGCGGGGAACCAAGAGACCCAGTACTTC. The full variable domain, rest sourced from reference TRBV7-9 and TRBJ2-5, is DTGVSQNPRHKITKRGQNVTFRCDPISEHNRLYWYRQTLGQGPEFLTYFQNEAQLEKSRLLSDRFSAERPKGSFSTLEIQRTEQGDSAMYLCASSLAKRLAGNQETQYFGPGTRLLVL.

This clonotype appeared many times. The chain couples TRBV7-2 to TRBJ1-2, with D possibly TRBD1 on 6 matching bases. Looked up from germline, CDR1 is SGHTA and CDR2 is FQGNSA. This CDR3 region has 14 residues. V was cut by 1 base and J by 7 bases, with 13 bases left in between. The CDR3 DNA follows: TGTGCCAGCAGCTTAGAGGGGGGCTTCGGTGGCTACACCTTC. This gives the protein CASSLEGGFGGYTF.

The chain joins TRBV28 to TRBJ2-7; D might be TRBD1 (6 bases). The germline CDR1 and CDR2 sequences are MDHEN and SYDVKM. The CDR3 totals 13 residues. With 7 bases removed from V and 3 bases from J, the gap between germline ends came to 13 bases. The CDR3 DNA sequence: TGTGCCAGCAAGGACAGAAGATACTACGAGCAGTACTTC. It translates to CASKDRRYYEQYF. Based on the CDR3 plus reference TRBV28 and TRBJ2-7, the full variable domain is DVKVTQSSRYLVKRTGEKVFLECVQDMDHENMFWYRQDPGLGLRLIYFSYDVKMKEKGDIPEGYSVSREKKERFSLILESASTNQTSMYLCASKDRRYYEQYFGPGTRLTVT.